One and the same sample provided the 19 T cell receptor beta chains below, sequenced in a study of neurological immune-mediated disorders. TCRdb re-called the 5' RACE reads with MiXCR, one entry per CDR3 protein. The repertoire includes around 55,000 distinct CDR3 sequences, about 4.2% of them detected once, and 1.9% sits in the top ten. Sequencing was carried out using CD4+ T cells from blood. These TCRs come from a woman aged 40 to 50 with multiple sclerosis.

This clonotype was counted ten times or more. V is TRBV20-1 and J is TRBJ2-5; perhaps TRBD1 as D (6 bases). V shed 3 bases and J shed 0 bases, with 8 bases lying between them. CDR3 length: 13 residues. The germline V gene has CDR1 DFQATT and CDR2 SNEGSKA (reference sequence). In DNA, the CDR3 is TGCAGTGCTAGGGGACACTACCAAGAGACCCAGTACTTC. This translates into CSARGHYQETQYF.

In its sample, this clonotype was seen many times. The V and J genes are TRBV20-1 and TRBJ2-3; TRBD2 matches at 9 bases. Trimming removed 5 bases from V and 9 bases from J; junction bases left unmatched: 3. The germline gives CDR1 DFQATT, CDR2 SNEGSKA (reference sequence). This CDR3 spans 11 amino acids. The CDR3 DNA reads TGCAGTGCTCAAGCGGGGGGAACGCAGTATTTT. Translating it yields CSAQAGGTQYF.

The table lists this clonotype with many counts. This rearrangement joins TRBV28 to TRBJ1-1; no reliable D call. From germline, CDR1 is MDHEN and CDR2 SYDVKM. The V end lost 6 bases, the J end lost 0 bases, and 17 bases lay between the germline ends. The CDR3 sequence is 16 residues long. Written as DNA, the CDR3 is TGTGCCAGCAGACCTACAGTTCTTGGTATGAACACTGAAGCTTTCTTT. Translated, it gives CASRPTVLGMNTEAFF.

This clonotype was found many times. The V call is TRBV5-1, the J call TRBJ2-1, with unresolved D. V shed 4 bases and J shed 4 bases, with 12 bases lying between them. The V gene's germline CDR1 is SGHRS and CDR2 YFSETQ. The CDR3 is 14 residues long. DNA of the CDR3: TGCGCCAGCAGCGCCAGGACGGAATACAATGAGCAGTTCTTC. It encodes CASSARTEYNEQFF.

There are many counts of this clonotype. The rearrangement links TRBV7-2 to TRBJ2-1, with D possibly being TRBD2 (6 bases). V lost 1 base to trimming and J lost 0 bases, with 13 bases between them. Germline CDR1 is SGHTA and CDR2 is FQGNSA. The CDR3 is 17 residues long. CDR3 loop: CASSLGLAPFSYNEQFF. The CDR3 DNA reads as TGTGCCAGCAGCTTAGGTCTAGCGCCCTTCTCCTACAATGAGCAGTTCTTC. Looking up the rest from reference TRBV7-2 and TRBJ2-1 gives the full variable domain: GAGVSQSPSNKVTEKGKDVELRCDPISGHTALYWYRQSLGQGLEFLIYFQGNSAPDKSGLPSDRFSAERTGGSVSTLTIQRTQQEDSAVYLCASSLGLAPFSYNEQFFGPGTRLTVL.

This clonotype was seen at least ten times. The chain employs TRBV5-1 and TRBJ1-3; D not resolved. The CDR3 has 16 residues. The germline CDR1 and CDR2 sequences are SGHRS and YFSETQ. The V and J ends lost 0 bases and 4 bases respectively, with 14 bases between them. The CDR3 nucleotides read TGCGCCAGCAGCTTGGCCGGGATCCAAGTAGGAAACACCATATATTTT. Translated: CASSLAGIQVGNTIYF.

This clonotype was seen repeatedly, ten times or more. The genes are TRBV12-3 or TRBV12-4 and TRBJ2-1; 13 positions agree with TRBD2. Trimming cost V 1 base and J 7 bases; bases outside gene matches: 7. This CDR3 spans 17 amino acids. In nucleotides, the CDR3 is TGTGCCAGCAGTTTAGTCGCGGGACTAGCGGGGACAAATGAGCAGTTCTTC. Its translation: CASSLVAGLAGTNEQFF.

This clonotype has at least ten counts. This chain joins TRBV10-3 and TRBJ2-7; 8 bases line up with TRBD2. CDR3 length: 13 amino acids. V shed 6 bases, J shed 5 bases, and the junction held 6 bases outside the gene matches. CDR1 and CDR2 (germline): ENHRY, SYGVKD. CDR3 DNA: TGTGCCATCAGCCCGAGGCGGGGGGACGAGCAGTACTTC. Protein sequence: CAISPRRGDEQYF.

This clonotype appeared many times. The junction and the germline gene differ at one end; a read error may be behind it. V usage is TRBV20-1 and J usage is TRBJ1-5, with 7 positions matching TRBD1. The CDR3 consists of 15 residues. Germline CDR1 is DFQATT and CDR2 is SNEGSKA (reference sequence). The CDR3 nucleotides are TGTAGTGCAGCCACCAGGGGGTTTAGCAATCAGCCCCAGCATTTT. It specifies CSAATRGFSNQPQHF.

Many counts were recorded for this clonotype. V usage is TRBV29-1 and J usage is TRBJ1-2; the D gene is possibly TRBD1 (6 bases). The CDR3 has 15 residues. V was cut by 0 bases and J by 3 bases, with 14 bases left in between. Germline V CDR1 and CDR2: SQVTM, ANQGSEA. The CDR3 region is CSVEDQRTVDYGYTF. CDR3 DNA sequence: TGCAGCGTTGAAGATCAGAGGACAGTAGACTATGGCTACACCTTC. Based on the CDR3 plus reference TRBV29-1 and TRBJ1-2, the full variable domain is SAVISQKPSRDICQRGTSLTIQCQVDSQVTMMFWYRQQPGQSLTLIATANQGSEATYESGFVIDKFPISRPNLTFSTLTVSNMSPEDSSIYLCSVEDQRTVDYGYTFGSGTRLTVV.

This clonotype showed up many times. The CDR3 here is CASSPTGTSGNTIYF. CDR3 nucleotides: TGCGCCAGCAGCCCGACGGGGACTTCTGGAAACACCATATATTTT. V and J are TRBV5-1 and TRBJ1-3; D is possibly TRBD1 (5 bases). This CDR3 region has 15 residues. Trimming stripped 4 bases from V and 1 base from J, with 12 bases between. Per the germline V gene, CDR1 is SGHRS and CDR2 is YFSETQ.

The sample holds many counts of this clonotype. V gene TRBV20-1 combines with J gene TRBJ2-3; 12 bases align to TRBD2. Germline V gives CDR1 DFQATT, CDR2 SNEGSKA (reference sequence). V gave up 2 bases and J gave up 3 bases; unmatched junction bases: 0. The CDR3 covers 14 residues. CDR3 region: CSARTSGGTDTQYF. The CDR3 bases are TGCAGTGCTAGAACTAGCGGGGGGACAGATACGCAGTATTTT.

This clonotype was recorded at least ten times. The rearrangement links TRBV20-1 to TRBJ1-1; D is possibly TRBD1 (5 bases). The CDR3 runs 16 residues. The ends were cut back, 1 base at V and 5 bases at J, with 20 bases in the middle. Germline CDR1 is DFQATT and CDR2 is SNEGSKA (reference sequence). DNA for the CDR3: TGCAGTGCTAGAGGGGGGGACTCCAGGGCGAAGACTGAAGCTTTCTTT. Protein: CSARGGDSRAKTEAFF.

The table lists this clonotype with many counts. The rearrangement links TRBV7-6 to TRBJ2-7; 7 bases align to TRBD1. Germline V lookup: CDR1 SGHVS, CDR2 FNYEAQ. The J segment lost 7 bases and the V segment lost 3 bases, leaving 3 bases of the junction unmatched. The CDR3 covers 12 residues. DNA for the CDR3: TGTGCCAGCAGCTTTACAGGGGTAGAGCAGTACTTC. Translation: CASSFTGVEQYF.

This clonotype has at least ten counts. The chain has TRBV24-1 and TRBJ2-1, with TRBD1 identical over 11 bases. The germline gives CDR1 KGHDR, CDR2 SFDVKD. The CDR3 is 14 amino acids. With 6 bases clipped from V and 7 bases from J, the junction kept 4 bases outside the gene matches. In nucleotides, the CDR3 is TGTGCCACCAGTCCCGGGACAGGGGGTAATGAGCAGTTCTTC. It translates to CATSPGTGGNEQFF.

This clonotype was detected ten times or more. The J gene is TRBJ1-2, the V gene TRBV18; 7 positions agree with TRBD1. Germline CDR1 and CDR2: KGHSH and LQKENI. The CDR3 extends over 15 amino acids. Trimming took 3 bases from V and 0 from J; bases not matched to a gene: 4. The CDR3 bases are TGTGCCAGCTCACCCTCCGGGACAGCTAACTATGGCTACACCTTC. Residues: CASSPSGTANYGYTF.

This clonotype was seen at least ten times. This chain uses TRBV5-1 with TRBJ1-1; TRBD1 agrees at 7 bases. Losses at the gene ends were 0 bases for V and 0 bases for J; bases not matched to a gene: 11. Germline V gene sequence: CDR1 SGHRS, CDR2 YFSETQ. This CDR3 is 18 amino acids long. CDR3 bases: TGCGCCAGCAGCTTGGCATTCCCGGGACAGATTCTGAACACTGAAGCTTTCTTT. This codes for CASSLAFPGQILNTEAFF.

This clonotype was counted ten times or more. The chain recombines TRBV12-3 or TRBV12-4 with TRBJ1-2; a weak D match, TRBD1 (5 bases). CDR3 length equals 14 residues. V gave up 5 bases and J gave up 5 bases, with 15 bases separating them. CDR3 nucleotide sequence: TGTGCCAGCAGTGCAATACGGGGGGGTTATGGCTACACCTTC. It translates to CASSAIRGGYGYTF.

This clonotype has a count of ten or more. This chain connects TRBV5-6 to TRBJ2-3; tentatively, D is TRBD2 (6 bases). CDR3 length: 14 residues. The germline V gene has CDR1 SGHDT and CDR2 YYEEEE. V lost 2 bases and J lost 5, with 12 bases in between. CDR3 region: CASSFDPGVDTQYF. Written as DNA, the CDR3 is TGTGCCAGCAGCTTTGATCCGGGGGTAGATACGCAGTATTTT.